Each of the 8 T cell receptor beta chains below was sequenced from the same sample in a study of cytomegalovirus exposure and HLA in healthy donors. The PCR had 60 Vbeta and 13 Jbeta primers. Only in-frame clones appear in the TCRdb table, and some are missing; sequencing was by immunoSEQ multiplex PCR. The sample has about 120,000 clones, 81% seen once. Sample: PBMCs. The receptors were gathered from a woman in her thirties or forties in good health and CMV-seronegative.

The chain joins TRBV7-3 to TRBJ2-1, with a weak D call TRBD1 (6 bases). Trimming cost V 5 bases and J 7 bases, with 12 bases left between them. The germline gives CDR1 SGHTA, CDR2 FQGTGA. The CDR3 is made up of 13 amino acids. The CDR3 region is CASSVQGSNEQFF. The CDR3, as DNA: TGTGCCAGCAGCGTACAGGGTTCGAATGAGCAGTTCTTC.

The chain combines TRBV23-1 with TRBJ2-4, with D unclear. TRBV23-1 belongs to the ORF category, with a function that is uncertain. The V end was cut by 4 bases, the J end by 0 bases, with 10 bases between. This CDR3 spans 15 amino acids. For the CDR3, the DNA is TGCGCCAGCAGTCGTCGCAGATTAGCCAAAAACATTCAGTACTTC. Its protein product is CASSRRRLAKNIQYF.

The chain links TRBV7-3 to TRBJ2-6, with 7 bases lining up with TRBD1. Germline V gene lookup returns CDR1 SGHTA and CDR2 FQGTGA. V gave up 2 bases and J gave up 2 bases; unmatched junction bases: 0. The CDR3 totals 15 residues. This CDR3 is CASSLQGAGANVLTF. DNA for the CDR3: TGTGCCAGCAGCTTACAGGGGGCTGGGGCCAACGTCCTGACTTTC.

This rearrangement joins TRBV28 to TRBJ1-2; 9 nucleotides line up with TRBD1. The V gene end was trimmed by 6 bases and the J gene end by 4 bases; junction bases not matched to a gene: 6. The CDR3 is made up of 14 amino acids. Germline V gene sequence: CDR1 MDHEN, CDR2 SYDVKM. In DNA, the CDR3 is TGTGCCAGCAGATGGACAGGGGCCAGCTATGGCTACACCTTC. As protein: CASRWTGASYGYTF.

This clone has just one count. The CDR3 spells CASSAPGLALHVNEQFF. The CDR3 DNA reads TGTGCCAGCAGCGCGCCGGGACTAGCTCTCCACGTCAATGAGCAGTTCTTC. The V and J genes are TRBV7-2 and TRBJ2-1; TRBD2 agrees at 9 bases. Germline-derived CDR1 and CDR2 are SGHTA and FQGNSA. With V trimmed by 5 bases and J by 6 bases, 14 bases remained unmatched. The CDR3 sequence is 17 residues long.

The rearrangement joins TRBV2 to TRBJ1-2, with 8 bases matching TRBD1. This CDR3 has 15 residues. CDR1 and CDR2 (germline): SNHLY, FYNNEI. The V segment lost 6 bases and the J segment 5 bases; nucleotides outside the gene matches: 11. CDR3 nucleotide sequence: TGTGCCAGCAGCCCATTGGGGACAGGAGATTATGGCTACACCTTC. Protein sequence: CASSPLGTGDYGYTF.

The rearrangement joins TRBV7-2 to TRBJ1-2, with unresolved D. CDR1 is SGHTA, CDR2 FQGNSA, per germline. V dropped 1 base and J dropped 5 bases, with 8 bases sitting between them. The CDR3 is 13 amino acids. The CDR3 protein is CASSLVLAYGYTF. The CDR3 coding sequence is TGTGCCAGCAGCTTAGTTCTGGCATATGGCTACACCTTC.

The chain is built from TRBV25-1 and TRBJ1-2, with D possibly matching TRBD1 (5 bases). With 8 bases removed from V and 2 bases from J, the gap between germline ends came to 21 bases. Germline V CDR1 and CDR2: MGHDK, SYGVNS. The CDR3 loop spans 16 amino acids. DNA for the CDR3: TGTGCCAGCGGGGGGATGTCTGGTCGTGGAAACTATGGCTACACCTTC. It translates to CASGGMSGRGNYGYTF.